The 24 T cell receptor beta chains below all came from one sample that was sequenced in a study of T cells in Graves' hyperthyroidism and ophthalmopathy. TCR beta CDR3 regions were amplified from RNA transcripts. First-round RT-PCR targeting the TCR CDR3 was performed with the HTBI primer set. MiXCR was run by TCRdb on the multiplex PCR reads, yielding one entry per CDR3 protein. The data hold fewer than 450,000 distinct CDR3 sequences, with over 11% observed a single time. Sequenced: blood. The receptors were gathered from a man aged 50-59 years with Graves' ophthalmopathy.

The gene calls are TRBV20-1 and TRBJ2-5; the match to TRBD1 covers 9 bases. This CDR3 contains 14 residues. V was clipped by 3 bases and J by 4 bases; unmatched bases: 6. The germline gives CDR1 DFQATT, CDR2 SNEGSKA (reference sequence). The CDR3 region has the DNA TGCAGTGCTAGCCTGGGACAGGGTGGAGAGACCCAGTACTTC. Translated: CSASLGQGGETQYF.

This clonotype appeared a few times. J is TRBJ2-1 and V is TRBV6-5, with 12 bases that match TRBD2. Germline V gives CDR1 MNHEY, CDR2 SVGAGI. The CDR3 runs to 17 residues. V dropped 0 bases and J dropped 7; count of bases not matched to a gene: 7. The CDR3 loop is CASSYSETSGRGNEQFF. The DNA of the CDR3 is TGTGCCAGCAGTTACTCGGAGACTAGCGGGAGAGGGAATGAGCAGTTCTTC.

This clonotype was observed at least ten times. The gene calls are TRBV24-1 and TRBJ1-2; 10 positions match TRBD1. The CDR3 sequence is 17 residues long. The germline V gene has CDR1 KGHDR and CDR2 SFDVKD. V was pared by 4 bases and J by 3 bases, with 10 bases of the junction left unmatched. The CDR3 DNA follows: TGTGCCACCAGTGAGGACAGGGGGTATGGTCGTGACTATGGCTACACCTTC. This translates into CATSEDRGYGRDYGYTF.

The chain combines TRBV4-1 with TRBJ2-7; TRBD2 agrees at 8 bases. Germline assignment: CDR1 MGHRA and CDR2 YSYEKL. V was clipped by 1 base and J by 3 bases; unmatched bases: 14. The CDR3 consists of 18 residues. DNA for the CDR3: TGCGCCAGCAGCCAAGCCCCCGGGGTTAGCGGGGCCGTCTACGAGCAGTACTTC. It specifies CASSQAPGVSGAVYEQYF.

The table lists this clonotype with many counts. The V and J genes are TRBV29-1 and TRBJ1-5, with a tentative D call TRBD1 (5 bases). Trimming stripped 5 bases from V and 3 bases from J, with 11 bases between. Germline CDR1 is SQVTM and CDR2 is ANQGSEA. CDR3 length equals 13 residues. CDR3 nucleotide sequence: TGCAGCGTTTCTTGGGGGACCAATCAGCCCCAGCATTTT. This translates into CSVSWGTNQPQHF.

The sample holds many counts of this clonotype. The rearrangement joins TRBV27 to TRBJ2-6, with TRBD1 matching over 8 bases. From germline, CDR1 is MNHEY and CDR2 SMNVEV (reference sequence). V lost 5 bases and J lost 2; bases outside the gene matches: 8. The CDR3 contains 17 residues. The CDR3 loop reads CASSTDRVRAGANVLTF. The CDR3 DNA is TGTGCCAGCAGTACGGACAGGGTGAGAGCTGGGGCCAACGTCCTGACTTTC.

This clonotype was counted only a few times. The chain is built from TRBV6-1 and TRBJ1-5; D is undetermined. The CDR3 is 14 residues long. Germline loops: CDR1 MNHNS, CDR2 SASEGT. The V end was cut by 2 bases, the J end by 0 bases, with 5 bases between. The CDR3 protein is CASSENDSNQPQHF. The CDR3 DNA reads TGTGCCAGCAGTGAAAACGATAGCAATCAGCCCCAGCATTTT.

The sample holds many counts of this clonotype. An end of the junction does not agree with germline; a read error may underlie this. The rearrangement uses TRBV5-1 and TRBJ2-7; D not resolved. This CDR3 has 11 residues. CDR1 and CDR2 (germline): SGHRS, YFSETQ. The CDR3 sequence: CASSASYEQYF. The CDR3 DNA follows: TGTGCCAGCAGTGCCTCGTACGAGCAGTACTTC.

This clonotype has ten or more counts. CDR3 loop: CASSRPPTGTYEQYF. CDR3 bases: TGTGCCAGCTCACGACCACCGACAGGGACCTACGAGCAGTACTTC. The V and J genes are TRBV18 and TRBJ2-7; 7 bases agree with TRBD1. Germline V lookup: CDR1 KGHSH, CDR2 LQKENI. This CDR3 comprises 15 residues. Unmatched junction bases numbered 8, after V lost 4 bases and J lost 2 bases.

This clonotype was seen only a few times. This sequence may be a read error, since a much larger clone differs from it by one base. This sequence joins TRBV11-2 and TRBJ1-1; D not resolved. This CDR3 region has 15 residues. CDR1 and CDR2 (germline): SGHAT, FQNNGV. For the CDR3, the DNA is TGTGCCGGCAGCTCGTTCCATACAACGAACACTGAAGCTTTCTTT. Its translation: CAGSSFHTTNTEAFF.

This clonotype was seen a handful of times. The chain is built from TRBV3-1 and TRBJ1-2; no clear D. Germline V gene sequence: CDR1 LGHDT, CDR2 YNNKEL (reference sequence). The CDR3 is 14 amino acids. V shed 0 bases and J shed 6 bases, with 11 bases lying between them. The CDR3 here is CASSQDGGWDGYTF. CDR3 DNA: TGTGCCAGCAGCCAAGACGGAGGGTGGGATGGCTACACCTTC.

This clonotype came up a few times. The CDR3 reads CASSTRSSGNTIYF. Here the CDR3 DNA reads TGTGCCAGCAGTACGCGGAGCTCTGGAAACACCATATATTTT. The chain links TRBV28 to TRBJ1-3; no reliable D call. Germline V gives CDR1 MDHEN, CDR2 SYDVKM. Trimming stripped 5 bases from V and 0 bases from J, with 8 bases between. The CDR3 extends over 14 amino acids.

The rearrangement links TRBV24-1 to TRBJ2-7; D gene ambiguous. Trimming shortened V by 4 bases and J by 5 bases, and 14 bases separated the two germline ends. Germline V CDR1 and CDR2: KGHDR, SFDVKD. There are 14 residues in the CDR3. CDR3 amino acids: CATSDRGVANEQYF. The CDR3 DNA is TGTGCCACCAGTGACCGCGGAGTAGCCAACGAGCAGTACTTC.

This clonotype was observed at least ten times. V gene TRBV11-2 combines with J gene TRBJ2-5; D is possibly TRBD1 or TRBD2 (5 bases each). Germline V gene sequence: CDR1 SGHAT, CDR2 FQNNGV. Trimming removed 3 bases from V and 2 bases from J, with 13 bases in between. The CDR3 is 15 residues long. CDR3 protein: CASSFTGTAQETQYF. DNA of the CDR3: TGTGCCAGCAGCTTTACCGGGACGGCTCAAGAGACCCAGTACTTC.

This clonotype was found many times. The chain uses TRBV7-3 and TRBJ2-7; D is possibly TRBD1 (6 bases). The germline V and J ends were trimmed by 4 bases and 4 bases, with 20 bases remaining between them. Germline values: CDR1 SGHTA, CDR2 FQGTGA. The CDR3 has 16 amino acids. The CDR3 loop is CASSSPFTGLIYEQYF. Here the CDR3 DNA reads TGTGCCAGCAGCTCCCCCTTCACAGGGCTAATTTACGAGCAGTACTTC.

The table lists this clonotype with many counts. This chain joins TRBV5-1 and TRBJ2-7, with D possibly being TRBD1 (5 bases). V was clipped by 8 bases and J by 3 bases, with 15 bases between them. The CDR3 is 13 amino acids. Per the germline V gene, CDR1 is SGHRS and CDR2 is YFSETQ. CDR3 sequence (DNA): TGCGCCAGTACAGAAGGGGTTGGCTACGAGCAGTACTTC. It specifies CASTEGVGYEQYF.

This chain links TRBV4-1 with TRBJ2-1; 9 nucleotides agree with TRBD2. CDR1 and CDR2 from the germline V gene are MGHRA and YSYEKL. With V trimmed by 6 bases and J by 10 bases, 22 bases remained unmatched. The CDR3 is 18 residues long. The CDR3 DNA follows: TGCGCCAGCAGACCCCGGGCTAGCGGGAACCCACTCATTGGGGAGCAGTTCTTC. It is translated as CASRPRASGNPLIGEQFF.

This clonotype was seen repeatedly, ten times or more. The CDR3 DNA is TGCGCCAGCAGGGGAGCGGGAGTGGCCTACAATGAGCAGTTCTTC. It specifies CASRGAGVAYNEQFF. The genes are TRBV5-1 and TRBJ2-1, with 8 bases aligning to TRBD2. The CDR3 covers 15 residues. From germline, CDR1 is SGHRS and CDR2 YFSETQ. V trimming: 5 bases; J trimming: 2 bases; junction bases outside the gene matches: 6.

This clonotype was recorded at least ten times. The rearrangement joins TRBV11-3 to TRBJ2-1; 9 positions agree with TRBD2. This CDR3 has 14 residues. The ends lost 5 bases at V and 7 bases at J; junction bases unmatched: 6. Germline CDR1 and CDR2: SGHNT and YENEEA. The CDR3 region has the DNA TGTGCCAGCAGCGTAGCGGGAGACCTTAATGAGCAGTTCTTC. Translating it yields CASSVAGDLNEQFF.

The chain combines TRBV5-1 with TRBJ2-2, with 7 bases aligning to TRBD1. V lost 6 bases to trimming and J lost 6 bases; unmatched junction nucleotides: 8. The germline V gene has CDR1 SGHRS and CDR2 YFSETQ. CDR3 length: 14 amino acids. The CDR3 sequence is CASTRQGVAGELFF. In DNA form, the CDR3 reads TGCGCCAGCACCCGCCAGGGGGTGGCCGGGGAGCTGTTTTTT.

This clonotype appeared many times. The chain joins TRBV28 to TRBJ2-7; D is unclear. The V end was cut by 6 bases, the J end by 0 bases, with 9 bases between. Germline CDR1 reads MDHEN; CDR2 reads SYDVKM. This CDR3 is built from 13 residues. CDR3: CASRVSSSYEQYF. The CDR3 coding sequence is TGTGCCAGCAGGGTTTCGAGCTCCTACGAGCAGTACTTC. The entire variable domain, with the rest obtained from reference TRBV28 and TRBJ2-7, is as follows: DVKVTQSSRYLVKRTGEKVFLECVQDMDHENMFWYRQDPGLGLRLIYFSYDVKMKEKGDIPEGYSVSREKKERFSLILESASTNQTSMYLCASRVSSSYEQYFGPGTRLTVT.

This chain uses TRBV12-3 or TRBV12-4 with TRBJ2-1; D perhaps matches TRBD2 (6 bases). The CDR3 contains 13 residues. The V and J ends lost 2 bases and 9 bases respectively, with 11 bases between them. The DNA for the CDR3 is TGTGCCAGCAGTTTAAACGGGGGTAGTGAGCAGTTCTTC. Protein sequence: CASSLNGGSEQFF.

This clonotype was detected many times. Written as DNA, the CDR3 is TGCAGCGTTGAAGGATCGTGGGGGGCTTTCTTT. Amino acids: CSVEGSWGAFF. The V gene is TRBV29-1, the J gene TRBJ1-1; D might be TRBD1 (5 bases). The length of the CDR3 is 11 residues. Per the germline V gene, CDR1 is SQVTM and CDR2 is ANQGSEA. V gave up 1 base and J gave up 11 bases, with 11 bases separating them.

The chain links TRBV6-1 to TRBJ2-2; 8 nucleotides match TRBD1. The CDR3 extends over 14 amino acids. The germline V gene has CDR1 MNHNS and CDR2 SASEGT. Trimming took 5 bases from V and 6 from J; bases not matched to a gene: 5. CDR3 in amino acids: CASSKDRGAGELFF. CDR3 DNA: TGTGCCAGCAGTAAAGACAGGGGCGCCGGGGAGCTGTTTTTT.